Listed here are 3 T cell receptor beta chains from one sample, sequenced in a study of blood T cell repertoires in COVID-19. The repertoire was sequenced with immunoSEQ multiplex PCR; TCRdb's copy has only in-frame clones and lacks some. Of about 59,000 clones in the sample, around 90% were seen once. The sample taken for sequencing was peripheral blood. These receptors all stem from an elderly man with acute or convalescent COVID-19.

This rearrangement joins TRBV10-1 to TRBJ1-2; TRBD1 matches at 7 bases. In germline, CDR1 is WNHNN, CDR2 SYGVQD (reference sequence). V was pared by 6 bases and J by 3 bases, with 10 bases of the junction left unmatched. The CDR3 contains 15 residues. The CDR3 DNA is TGCGCCAGCAGAAGCGAAGGGGGCGGCTACTATGGCTACACCTTC. It is translated as CASRSEGGGYYGYTF.

This clone was seen only once. This chain links TRBV29-1 with TRBJ1-1; tentative D call: TRBD1 (5 bases). The CDR3 runs to 14 residues. Germline lookup yields CDR1 SQVTM and CDR2 ANQGSEA. Trimming cost V 6 bases and J 4 bases, with 18 bases left between them. CDR3 amino acids: CSVSSTVGGTEAFF. In DNA form, the CDR3 reads TGCAGCGTCTCTTCGACAGTGGGTGGCACTGAAGCTTTCTTT.

This chain uses TRBV6-6 with TRBJ1-3, with D maybe TRBD1 (5 bases). Trimming took 5 bases from V and 1 from J, leaving 18 bases between them. Germline CDR1 is MNHNY and CDR2 is SVGAGI (reference sequence). This CDR3 has 17 residues. CDR3 DNA: TGTGCCAGCAGTCAAAGAGCCAGGGCACTTTCTGGAAACACCATATATTTT. It specifies CASSQRARALSGNTIYF.